The 14 T cell receptor beta chains in this list originate from one sample, sequenced in a study of regulatory T cells in long-lasting Graves disease. TCR beta libraries were built with iRepertoire HTBI primers and Arm-PCR of CDR3 regions. TCRdb re-derived calls from the multiplex PCR reads in MiXCR, one entry per CDR3 protein. This table holds roughly 560,000 distinct CDR3 sequences, 9.5% to 15% found once. Stated time point: newly diagnosed GD, antithyroid drugs for less than 3 months. PBMC RNA was the source of the TCR library. These data also featured in a second study, about T cells in Graves' hyperthyroidism and ophthalmopathy.

Sequencing was performed on peripheral blood mononuclear cells (PBMCs), taken at new diagnosis, from a patient treated with antithyroid drugs. The source is a woman aged 30 to 39 with Graves disease.

In this sample, this clonotype turned up a few times. The chain joins TRBV11-2 to TRBJ1-4; D is unclear. The CDR3 contains 16 residues. Trimming removed 4 bases from V and 0 bases from J, with 12 bases in between. CDR1 and CDR2 (germline): SGHAT, FQNNGV. The CDR3 sequence: CASSSLEGATNEKLFF. In nucleotides, the CDR3 is TGTGCCAGCAGCTCCTTAGAGGGCGCAACTAATGAAAAACTGTTTTTT.

This clonotype appeared many times. The chain employs TRBV5-1 and TRBJ2-5; no clear D. The CDR3 sequence is 15 residues long. Germline V lookup: CDR1 SGHRS, CDR2 YFSETQ. Trimming cost V 1 base and J 1 base, with 11 bases left between them. The CDR3 nucleotides read TGCGCCAGCAGCTTGTTGGGCAGCATCCAAGAGACCCAGTACTTC. It specifies CASSLLGSIQETQYF.

This clonotype was counted ten times or more. This chain connects TRBV3-1 to TRBJ2-7; D is possibly TRBD1 (5 bases). The germline V and J ends were trimmed by 1 base and 0 bases, with 13 bases remaining between them. This CDR3 region has 16 residues. Per germline, CDR1 LGHDT and CDR2 YNNKEL (reference sequence). This chain's CDR3 is CASSQVARTSSYEQYF. Written as DNA, the CDR3 is TGTGCCAGCAGCCAAGTTGCCAGGACAAGCTCCTACGAGCAGTACTTC.

Only one count was recorded for this clonotype. This likely traces to a read error, being one base from a far larger clone. The chain uses TRBV12-3 or TRBV12-4 and TRBJ2-2; possible D gene TRBD1, 5 bases. The CDR3 contains 16 residues. The CDR3 DNA reads TGTGCCACCAGTGCCCCCGAACAGGATTACACCGGGGAGCTGTTTTTT. Translation gives CATSAPEQDYTGELFF.

This rearrangement joins TRBV7-2 to TRBJ1-5, with a weak D call TRBD1 (6 bases). Germline values: CDR1 SGHTA, CDR2 FQGNSA. The ends were cut back, 0 bases at V and 4 bases at J, with 10 bases in the middle. CDR3 length: 15 amino acids. The CDR3 protein is CASSLAPGQNQPQHF. CDR3 bases: TGTGCCAGCAGCTTAGCCCCTGGACAGAATCAGCCCCAGCATTTT.

About this clonotype itself: One base away lies a much larger clone, so this may be a sequencing read error. This is likely a read error, given that the CDR3 carries no conserved phenylalanine or tryptophan at its end. The chain employs TRBV7-6 and TRBJ2-1; TRBD1 matches at 7 bases. The germline V gene encodes CDR1 SGHVS and CDR2 FNYEAQ. This CDR3 contains 14 residues. Losses at the gene ends were 4 bases for V and 6 bases for J; bases not matched to a gene: 6. CDR3 loop: CASSSNRGPNEQFL. In nucleotides, the CDR3 is TGTGCCAGCAGCTCTAACAGGGGACCCAATGAGCAGTTCTTG.

This sequence joins TRBV19 and TRBJ2-1, with 11 positions matching TRBD2. After removal of 5 bases from V and 3 bases from J, the junction contained 9 bases not matched to a gene. Per germline, CDR1 LNHDA and CDR2 SQIVND (reference sequence). This CDR3 spans 17 amino acids. This CDR3 is CASSLAPGTSGYNEQFF. For the CDR3, the DNA is TGTGCCAGTAGTCTTGCTCCTGGGACTAGCGGCTACAATGAGCAGTTCTTC.

This clonotype was seen many times. For the CDR3, the DNA is TGTGCCTGGAGTATCCGGGGACCGGATACGCAGTATTTT. Its protein product is CAWSIRGPDTQYF. The rearrangement uses TRBV30 and TRBJ2-3, with D possibly called TRBD1 or TRBD2 (5 bases each). The germline V gene has CDR1 GTSNPN and CDR2 SVGIG (reference sequence). Trimming shortened V by 2 bases and J by 6 bases, and 12 bases separated the two germline ends. The CDR3 runs to 13 residues.

On this clonotype: This may come from a read error, since a much larger clone is one base off. The chain joins TRBV27 to TRBJ1-1; D uncertain. The CDR3 runs 14 residues. From germline, CDR1 is MNHEY and CDR2 SMNVEV (reference sequence). V dropped 2 bases and J dropped 1 base, with 8 bases sitting between them. The CDR3 DNA follows: TGTGCCAGCAGTTTACTAAACAGGAACACTGAAGCTTTCTTT. This sequence encodes CASSLLNRNTEAFF.

This clonotype was picked up a small number of times. J is TRBJ2-7 and V is TRBV6-1; the D call may be TRBD1 or TRBD2 (5 bases each). The CDR3 sequence is 13 residues long. CDR1 and CDR2 from the germline V gene are MNHNS and SASEGT. Trimming removed 6 bases from V and 3 bases from J, with 12 bases in between. CDR3 sequence (DNA): TGTGCCAGCAGCTGGGGACGGTTCTACGAGCAGTACTTC. This gives the protein CASSWGRFYEQYF.

This clonotype has more than one count but fewer than ten. V and J are TRBV4-1 and TRBJ2-7, with 10 positions matching TRBD1. CDR3 size: 16 residues. V was pared by 1 base and J by 3 bases, with 6 bases of the junction left unmatched. Germline V gene sequence: CDR1 MGHRA, CDR2 YSYEKL. The CDR3 coding sequence is TGCGCCAGCAGCCAAGGACAGGGGGCATTAATCTACGAGCAGTACTTC. Amino acids: CASSQGQGALIYEQYF.

This clonotype has ten or more counts. The CDR3 reads CAGEKQAGPLNEQFF. For the CDR3, the DNA is TGTGCCGGGGAAAAACAGGCTGGGCCGCTCAATGAGCAGTTCTTC. The chain carries TRBV5-4 and TRBJ2-1; possible D gene TRBD1, 5 bases. Germline V gene lookup returns CDR1 SGHNT and CDR2 YYREEE (reference sequence). This CDR3 contains 15 residues. V dropped 10 bases and J dropped 6 bases, with 23 bases sitting between them.

This clonotype has at least ten counts. The chain carries TRBV24-1 and TRBJ2-1, with 7 bases fitting TRBD2. Per germline, CDR1 KGHDR and CDR2 SFDVKD. The CDR3 sequence is 16 residues long. Trimming at V came to 1 base and at J to 1 base, leaving 3 bases not matched to a gene. This chain's CDR3 is CATSDLSGASYNEQFF. The CDR3, as DNA: TGTGCCACCAGTGATTTAAGCGGGGCATCCTACAATGAGCAGTTCTTC.

This clonotype was seen ten or more times. The J gene is TRBJ1-1, the V gene TRBV2; the match to TRBD1 covers 7 bases. Germline values: CDR1 SNHLY, CDR2 FYNNEI. The CDR3 totals 14 residues. V shed 10 bases, J shed 2 bases, and the junction held 10 bases outside the gene matches. CDR3 region: CATGTAYLNTEAFF. DNA of the CDR3: TGTGCCACCGGGACAGCATACCTAAACACTGAAGCTTTCTTT.